The sequence of this TCR beta chain was determined in a study of shared clonotypes between healthy human individuals. Profiled with immunoSEQ multiplex PCR; TCRdb holds only in-frame clones, not every one. Of 2,500,000 or so clones listed, about 90% are singletons. Per the germline V gene, CDR1 is GTSNPN and CDR2 is SVGIG (reference sequence). This CDR3 has 15 residues. V gave up 1 base and J gave up 4 bases; unmatched junction bases: 7. The chain recombines TRBV30 with TRBJ2-3; 8 positions agree with TRBD2. This clonotype was sampled from a man aged 18 to 35 in good health. Some clones in this sample may be carry-over from other donors' samples. Sequenced material: naive CD4+ T cells from PBMCs. The sample's subset: CD45RA+ positively selected. CDR3 sequence reads: CAWSAGGIEADTQYF. The CDR3 region has the DNA TGTGCCTGGAGTGCGGGGGGGATTGAGGCAGATACGCAGTATTTT.